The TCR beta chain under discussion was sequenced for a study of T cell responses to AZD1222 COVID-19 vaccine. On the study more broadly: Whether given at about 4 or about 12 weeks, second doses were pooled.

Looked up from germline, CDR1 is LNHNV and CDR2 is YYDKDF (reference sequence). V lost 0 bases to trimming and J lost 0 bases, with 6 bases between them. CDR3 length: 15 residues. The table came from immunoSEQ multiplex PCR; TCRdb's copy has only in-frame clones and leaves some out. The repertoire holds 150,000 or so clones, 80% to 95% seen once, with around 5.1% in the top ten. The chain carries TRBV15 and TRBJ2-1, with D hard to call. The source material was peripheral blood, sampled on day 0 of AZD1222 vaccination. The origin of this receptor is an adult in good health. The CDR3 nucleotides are TGTGCCACCAGCAGAGAAGGAAACTCCTACAATGAGCAGTTCTTC. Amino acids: CATSREGNSYNEQFF.